The 14 T cell receptor beta chains reported below all come from one sample, sequenced in a study of beta chain features in type 1 diabetes. Every bit of the isolated RNA underwent reverse transcription, so sequencing read expressed TCRB transcripts. The data were produced by immunoSEQ multiplex PCR, yet TCRdb's version contains in-frame clones alone and is incomplete. The table shows 350,000 or so clones, with 15% to 20% occurring only once. Material: naive CD4+ T cells from blood. All receptors come from a woman aged 18-29 years in good health.

With regard to this clone: At one end the junction does not follow the germline gene, possibly because of a read error. The chain is built from TRBV5-1 and TRBJ2-7; 8 bases are a match to TRBD1. In germline, CDR1 is SGHRS, CDR2 YFSETQ. The CDR3 loop spans 16 amino acids. CDR3: CASPGQGDLYPYKQYF. As DNA, the CDR3 is TGCGCCAGCCCCGGACAGGGTGACCTCTACCCCTACAAGCAGTACTTC.

This clone was recorded a few times. The V gene is TRBV25-1, the J gene TRBJ1-2; TRBD1 aligns across 7 bases. This CDR3 region has 16 residues. The J segment lost 6 bases and the V segment lost 5 bases, leaving 15 bases of the junction unmatched. In germline, CDR1 is MGHDK, CDR2 SYGVNS. CDR3 residues: CASSPTSGTAEDGYTF. In nucleotides, the CDR3 is TGTGCCAGCAGTCCAACTTCCGGGACAGCGGAAGATGGCTACACCTTC.

CDR3 protein: CASSRDSVHEQYF. In nucleotides, the CDR3 is TGCGCCAGCAGCCGTGACAGTGTCCACGAGCAGTACTTC. This rearrangement joins TRBV5-1 to TRBJ2-7, with D tentatively TRBD1 (5 bases). CDR1 and CDR2 from the germline V gene are SGHRS and YFSETQ. There are 13 residues in the CDR3. V gave up 4 bases and J gave up 5 bases, with 13 bases separating them.

In this sample, this clone turned up a few times. The J gene is TRBJ2-7, the V gene TRBV13; TRBD1 matches at 9 bases. The V and J ends lost 4 bases and 4 bases, in that order; junction bases with no gene match: 8. CDR1 and CDR2 (germline): PRHDT, FYEKMQ (reference sequence). The CDR3 is 15 residues long. DNA for the CDR3: TGTGCCAGCAGCTCCCCCAGGGACAGGGATTACGAGCAGTACTTC. This gives the protein CASSSPRDRDYEQYF.

V usage is TRBV7-2 and J usage is TRBJ2-2; D not certain. The CDR3 spans 12 residues. Germline CDR1 reads SGHTA; CDR2 reads FQGNSA. The ends were cut back, 9 bases at V and 2 bases at J, with 7 bases in the middle. The DNA for the CDR3 is TGTGCCAGTACATTCAACACCGGGGAGCTGTTTTTT. Protein sequence: CASTFNTGELFF.

This chain uses TRBV9 with TRBJ2-3; 10 bases are shared with TRBD2. This CDR3 spans 16 amino acids. In germline, CDR1 is SGDLS, CDR2 YYNGEE. V shed 3 bases, J shed 3 bases, and the junction held 7 bases outside the gene matches. The CDR3 DNA reads as TGTGCCAGCAGCGCCCCGACTAGCGGGTATACAGATACGCAGTATTTT. Translated: CASSAPTSGYTDTQYF.

This clone was observed a few times. The V call is TRBV5-1, the J call TRBJ1-2; D remains ambiguous. CDR3 length equals 13 residues. The ends were cut back, 0 bases at V and 2 bases at J, with 5 bases in the middle. Germline CDR1 and CDR2: SGHRS and YFSETQ. The CDR3 DNA reads TGCGCCAGCAGCTTGGGAGGGAACTATGGCTACACCTTC. Its protein is CASSLGGNYGYTF.

This clone occurred once. This chain links TRBV7-2 with TRBJ2-5, with D possibly matching TRBD1 (5 bases). There are 14 residues in the CDR3. Per germline, CDR1 SGHTA and CDR2 FQGNSA. Trimming shortened V by 3 bases and J by 1 base, and 9 bases separated the two germline ends. The CDR3 here is CASSFQGSQETQYF. Written as DNA, the CDR3 is TGTGCCAGCAGCTTTCAGGGATCCCAAGAGACCCAGTACTTC.

This clone was seen more than once but under ten times. The genes are TRBV30 and TRBJ2-1, with 8 bases that match TRBD1. Germline V gene sequence: CDR1 GTSNPN, CDR2 SVGIG (reference sequence). The junction had 2 bases not matched to a gene; V was cut back by 3 bases and J by 1 base. There are 14 residues in the CDR3. As DNA, the CDR3 is TGTGCCTGGAGGAGGGACAGGTCCTACAATGAGCAGTTCTTC. Protein: CAWRRDRSYNEQFF.

The chain recombines TRBV7-9 with TRBJ2-1, with a possible D match to TRBD2 (5 bases). CDR1 and CDR2 (germline): SEHNR, FQNEAQ (reference sequence). V was pared by 2 bases and J by 1 base, with 18 bases between. CDR3 length: 18 residues. The DNA for the CDR3 is TGTGCCAGCAGCTTAAGGTGGTCGTCGGGAAAATCCTACAATGAGCAGTTCTTC. Protein: CASSLRWSSGKSYNEQFF.

The chain couples TRBV7-9 to TRBJ2-2; 10 nucleotides agree with TRBD1. V was clipped by 4 bases and J by 3 bases; unmatched bases: 2. The germline gives CDR1 SEHNR, CDR2 FQNEAQ (reference sequence). This CDR3 has 15 residues. In nucleotides, the CDR3 is TGTGCCAGCAGCTCGGGACAGGGGCACACCGGGGAGCTGTTTTTT. It encodes CASSSGQGHTGELFF.

A few counts support this clone. The chain links TRBV10-3 to TRBJ2-7, with a possible D match to TRBD1 (6 bases). The CDR3 runs to 13 residues. Germline CDR1 and CDR2: ENHRY and SYGVKD. V was clipped by 6 bases and J by 5 bases, with 14 bases between them. This chain's CDR3 is CAIRSGGQDEQYF. CDR3 coding DNA: TGTGCCATCAGGTCTGGGGGCCAGGACGAGCAGTACTTC.

The V gene is TRBV4-1, the J gene TRBJ2-7; perhaps TRBD2 as D (6 bases). Trimming shortened V by 3 bases and J by 2 bases, and 14 bases separated the two germline ends. Germline V gene data show CDR1 as MGHRA and CDR2 as YSYEKL. CDR3 length: 15 amino acids. The DNA of the CDR3 is TGCGCCAGCAGCCATCCACCTGGCGGGACCTACGAGCAGTACTTC. Translating gives CASSHPPGGTYEQYF.

In this sample, this clone turned up a few times. This chain links TRBV2 with TRBJ2-1; 8 bases fit TRBD2. The germline V gene encodes CDR1 SNHLY and CDR2 FYNNEI. V gave up 3 bases and J gave up 6 bases; unmatched junction bases: 7. The CDR3 loop spans 15 amino acids. As DNA, the CDR3 is TGTGCCAGCAGTGACCTACGGCGGGGGGTCAATGAGCAGTTCTTC. Its translation: CASSDLRRGVNEQFF.